This TCR beta chain was profiled in a study of sequential checkpoint blockade in melanoma (dated by TCRdb to the late 2010s). At the level of the whole study: Patients were randomized 1:1 to first-line nivolumab followed by ipilimumab (arm A) or ipilimumab followed by nivolumab (arm B). Both trial sequences were followed by maintenance nivolumab.

Per the publication, the treatment or condition label means: randomized to nivolumab then ipilimumab (arm A) or the reverse (arm B). No trial patient had received prior DNA-damaging chemotherapy. Live CD3+CD8+ cells negative for CD19 and CD56 were sorted from thawed PBMCs on a FACS Aria II flow cytometer. Samples were obtained from patients with melanoma enrolled in CheckMate 064, a randomized, open-label phase II trial of sequential checkpoint blockade. Peripheral blood mononuclear cells were obtained through leukapheresis, purified using Ficoll-Paque, and frozen in human serum containing approximately 9.1% DMSO. Immediately after sorting, the purity of sorted blood CD3+CD8+ cells was verified to be >95%, after which DNA was extracted. Per the germline V gene, SGHRS is the CDR1 and YFSETQ is the CDR2. The CDR3 spans 17 residues, from the cysteine through the phenylalanine. The kept DNA is CDR3 alone, 51 bases in frame from the first base. Trimming takes 0 bases off V and 12 bases off J; junction bases not matched to a gene: 18.

The paper's findings and limits, for the study overall: Validation of the response-prediction model combining TCR metrics and mutation burden is needed in larger, independent patient cohorts.

Points on this clone: Its cognate antigen has yet to be identified. Qualities for individual bases were not recorded, and no much larger clone is one base off.

TCRbeta CDR3 regions were immunosequenced from genomic DNA with the immunoSEQ Assay. Genomic DNA was amplified by bias-controlled multiplex PCR before high-throughput sequencing. The authors' analysis ran thus. To quantify the absolute abundance of each unique TCRbeta CDR3 region, the sequences were collapsed and filtered. Clonality, defined as 1 minus Pielou's evenness, was calculated using only productive rearrangements. Clones with significantly greater frequencies in on-treatment versus baseline samples were identified using a previously published method. The immuneACCESS repertoire file appears here via TCRdb, limited to in-frame rearrangements. These files lack a portion of the clones; in checked studies, under half of the deficit traces to unresolved V genes, and the cause of the others is not known. The V and J calls and the clone size are those of that table, but D and trimming were determined from the DNA. The sample includes under 25,000 clones, with about 86% observed a single time. The ten top clones hold 36% of the sample.

This TCR was recovered from a human donor with melanoma. The sequence is built from TRBV5-1 and TRBJ2-1; 7 central nucleotides agree with TRBD2. The material sequenced was CD8+ T cells sorted from blood (inferred from file names), taken from a patient given nivolumab and ipilimumab in sequence. The CDR3 has the sequence CASSLALGGSGWEGQFF. The nucleotide sequence reads TGCGCCAGCAGCTTGGCCCTCGGAGGTAGCGGATGGGAGGGGCAGTTCTTC.